This TCR beta chain was sequenced for a study of vaccination effects on CD4 cells after COVID-19. Study details: Researchers obtained post-vaccine samples at a median of 72 days past the second dose. Peptides at roughly 10 ug/ml and IL-2 at approximately 9.1 IU/ml were added to about 2 million PBMC per well.

Upon completion of 10 to 11 days in culture, CD4+ T cells were isolated. Each participant received a vaccine that was either BNT162b2 or mRNA-1273, given as two doses. Having tested negative for nucleocapsid antibodies, the vaccine recipients showed no prior SARS-CoV-2 infection. At days 3 and 7, half of the medium was exchanged for IL-2 medium. About this clone: Its antigen is undetermined.

Sequencing used immunoSEQ multiplex PCR; TCRdb keeps in-frame clones, though not all of them. The table includes more than 8,500 clones, about 76% detected once. The source is a human donor who received a COVID-19 vaccine. Sequencing was performed on CD4+ T cells from PBMCs cultured without peptide, taken after COVID-19 vaccination.

The DNA of the CDR3 is TGTGCCAGCAGCGCCAGGGGGGCTGGGGCCAACGTCCTGACTTTC. It translates to CASSARGAGANVLTF. This chain uses TRBV11-2 with TRBJ2-6, with a weak D call TRBD1 (7 bases). The CDR3 consists of 15 residues. With 5 bases removed from V and 2 bases from J, the gap between germline ends came to 10 bases. CDR1 is SGHAT and CDR2 is FQNNGV in the germline V gene.